The 31 T cell receptor beta chains below come from one sample, sequenced in a study of identical twins. TCRdb analysed the 5' RACE reads with MiXCR anew, one entry per CDR3 protein. Altogether about 570,000 distinct CDR3 sequences are present, approximately 10% being singletons, with the ten largest covering around 3.2%. These data also formed part of another study, on yellow fever vaccine responses in identical twins.

The sample taken for sequencing was PBMCs. The receptors shown here come from a woman younger than 35 in good health.

This clonotype was recorded many times. V and J are TRBV5-5 and TRBJ2-7; 9 positions agree with TRBD1. The CDR3 extends over 14 amino acids. Germline assignment: CDR1 SGHKS and CDR2 YYEKEE (reference sequence). V lost 5 bases and J lost 7; bases outside the gene matches: 10. For the CDR3, the DNA is TGTGCCAGCAGTAAGGGACAGGGATGGGAAGAGCAGTACTTC. This translates into CASSKGQGWEEQYF.

The sample holds a few counts of this clonotype. V usage is TRBV5-1 and J usage is TRBJ2-7; 7 nucleotides match TRBD2. Germline V lookup: CDR1 SGHRS, CDR2 YFSETQ. The CDR3 extends over 13 amino acids. Trimming took 5 bases from V and 7 from J; bases not matched to a gene: 9. The CDR3 nucleotides are TGCGCCAGCAGTATTCGGGGGGTCGAGGAGCAGTACTTC. Translating it yields CASSIRGVEEQYF.

This clonotype was seen a few times. This chain uses TRBV6-2 or TRBV6-3 with TRBJ1-5; D remains unclear. The CDR3 totals 15 residues. V shed 6 bases and J shed 1 base, with 13 bases lying between them. Germline assignment: CDR1 MNHEY and CDR2 SVGEGT. The chain's CDR3 is CASRKQLLSNQPQHF. Written as DNA, the CDR3 is TGTGCCAGCAGAAAGCAGCTCCTAAGCAATCAGCCCCAGCATTTT.

The chain carries TRBV20-1 and TRBJ2-7; 9 positions agree with TRBD2. This CDR3 contains 14 residues. The ends lost 6 bases at V and 3 bases at J; junction bases unmatched: 9. From germline, CDR1 is DFQATT and CDR2 SNEGSKA (reference sequence). CDR3 loop: CSATRQREVYEQYF. The DNA of the CDR3 is TGCAGTGCCACAAGGCAGCGGGAGGTCTACGAGCAGTACTTC.

The chain has TRBV7-9 and TRBJ2-1, with TRBD2 matching over 10 bases. There are 15 residues in the CDR3. The J segment lost 5 bases and the V segment lost 4 bases, leaving 5 bases of the junction unmatched. Germline V gene data show CDR1 as SEHNR and CDR2 as FQNEAQ (reference sequence). CDR3 sequence: CASSSQRGGNNEQFF. CDR3 sequence (DNA): TGTGCCAGCAGCTCCCAGCGGGGGGGCAACAATGAGCAGTTCTTC.

The rearrangement links TRBV27 to TRBJ2-4; 9 nucleotides line up with TRBD1. V lost 5 bases to trimming and J lost 8 bases; unmatched junction nucleotides: 7. Germline CDR1 MNHEY, CDR2 SMNVEV (reference sequence). The CDR3 spans 14 residues. In DNA form, the CDR3 reads TGTGCCAGCAGTCCACCGACAGGGGGAGACATTCAGTACTTC. Residues: CASSPPTGGDIQYF.

In its sample, this clonotype was seen many times. The V and J genes are TRBV6-1 and TRBJ2-1; 9 bases map to TRBD1. V shed 6 bases and J 4 bases; nucleotides not matched to a gene: 4. CDR1 is MNHNS and CDR2 is SASEGT in the germline V gene. The CDR3 spans 14 residues. CDR3 sequence reads: CASRGTGQYNEQFF. CDR3 DNA sequence: TGTGCCAGCAGAGGGACAGGGCAGTACAATGAGCAGTTCTTC.

This clonotype was counted between two and nine times. The rearrangement uses TRBV10-2 and TRBJ2-1; a possible D gene is TRBD2 (5 bases). Trimming removed 3 bases at V and 0 bases at J, with 9 bases between. The CDR3 loop spans 15 amino acids. CDR1 and CDR2 from the germline V gene are WSHSY and SAAADI. This CDR3 reads CASSDVGSSYNEQFF. The CDR3, as DNA: TGCGCCAGCAGTGACGTGGGGAGCTCCTACAATGAGCAGTTCTTC.

This clonotype was seen a few times. The genes are TRBV11-1 and TRBJ2-7; 7 bases align to TRBD1. The CDR3 contains 14 residues. CDR1 SGHAT and CDR2 FQDESV come from the germline V gene (reference sequence). With 4 bases clipped from V and 7 bases from J, the junction kept 10 bases outside the gene matches. Here the CDR3 reads CASSSPGQPREQYF. DNA for the CDR3: TGTGCCAGCAGCTCACCGGGACAGCCTCGGGAGCAGTACTTC.

This clonotype occurred a few times. The chain has TRBV4-1 and TRBJ2-7, with a possible D match to TRBD2 (5 bases). V was pared by 5 bases and J by 1 base, with 15 bases between. Germline lookup yields CDR1 MGHRA and CDR2 YSYEKL. The CDR3 loop spans 15 amino acids. In DNA, the CDR3 is TGCGCCAGCAGCTACCGGACCGGGGAGTCCTACGAGCAGTACTTC. This codes for CASSYRTGESYEQYF.

The genes are TRBV6-5 and TRBJ2-1; 7 bases line up with TRBD2. V was pared by 7 bases and J by 7 bases, with 4 bases of the junction left unmatched. Germline loops: CDR1 MNHEY, CDR2 SVGAGI. This CDR3 has 12 amino acids. CDR3 residues: CASTRGENEQFF. CDR3 nucleotide sequence: TGTGCCAGCACTCGGGGGGAAAATGAGCAGTTCTTC.

The V call is TRBV20-1, the J call TRBJ2-1; 7 bases line up with TRBD2. Germline CDR1 and CDR2: DFQATT and SNEGSKA (reference sequence). The CDR3 covers 13 residues. J gave up 6 bases and V 8 bases, and 10 bases lay outside the gene matches. CDR3 region: CSPLAANGNEQFF. CDR3 bases: TGCAGTCCCCTAGCGGCTAACGGCAATGAGCAGTTCTTC.

This chain connects TRBV15 to TRBJ1-1; D is possibly TRBD1 (5 bases). V was clipped by 3 bases and J by 6 bases, with 11 bases between them. Germline CDR1 is LNHNV and CDR2 is YYDKDF (reference sequence). There are 13 residues in the CDR3. The CDR3 coding sequence is TGTGCCACCAGCAGTCAAGGGGTATCTGAAGCTTTCTTT. Translating gives CATSSQGVSEAFF. Looking up the rest from reference TRBV15 and TRBJ1-1 gives the full variable domain: DAMVIQNPRYQVTQFGKPVTLSCSQTLNHNVMYWYQQKSSQAPKLLFHYYDKDFNNEADTPDNFQSRRPNTSFCFLDIRSPGLGDTAMYLCATSSQGVSEAFFGQGTRLTVV.

A word on this clonotype: A much larger clone is a single base away; this may be a read error. The chain carries TRBV10-3 and TRBJ2-2; D gene ambiguous. V dropped 4 bases and J dropped 4 bases, with 13 bases sitting between them. This CDR3 comprises 15 residues. Germline lookup yields CDR1 ENHRY and CDR2 SYGVKD. CDR3 amino acids: CAISGSADGTGELFF. The CDR3, as DNA: TGTGCCATCAGTGGGTCGGCCGACGGCACCGGGGAGCTGTTTTTT.

The chain links TRBV9 to TRBJ2-1, with 8 bases fitting TRBD2. Germline assignment: CDR1 SGDLS and CDR2 YYNGEE. This CDR3 has 15 amino acids. Unmatched junction bases numbered 3, after V lost 0 bases and J lost 4 bases. The CDR3 is CASSVVTSGYNEQFF. The DNA of the CDR3 is TGTGCCAGCAGCGTAGTTACTAGCGGATACAATGAGCAGTTCTTC.

This clonotype has a count of ten or more. The chain combines TRBV5-1 with TRBJ1-4; the D gene is possibly TRBD1 (6 bases). CDR3 length: 16 amino acids. Trimming removed 0 bases at V and 0 bases at J, with 9 bases between. From germline, CDR1 is SGHRS and CDR2 YFSETQ. The CDR3, as DNA: TGCGCCAGCAGCTTGGCGTGGGGGCCAACTAATGAAAAACTGTTTTTT. As protein: CASSLAWGPTNEKLFF.

V gene TRBV5-4 combines with J gene TRBJ2-3; 11 bases fit TRBD1. Germline trimming cut 3 bases from V and 5 bases from J; bases unmatched to any gene: 5. The CDR3 sequence is 15 residues long. Germline-derived CDR1 and CDR2 are SGHNT and YYREEE (reference sequence). Here the CDR3 reads CASSSRTGGIDTQYF. The CDR3 DNA sequence: TGTGCCAGCAGCTCCCGGACAGGGGGCATAGATACGCAGTATTTT.

This clonotype was counted at least ten times. The chain joins TRBV7-9 to TRBJ1-1, with 7 bases matching TRBD1. The CDR3 runs to 14 residues. Germline CDR1 SEHNR, CDR2 FQNEAQ (reference sequence). Unmatched junction bases numbered 8, after V lost 8 bases and J lost 2 bases. CDR3 loop: CASQTGTVNTEAFF. The CDR3 coding sequence is TGTGCCAGCCAGACCGGGACAGTTAACACTGAAGCTTTCTTT.

As to this clonotype: A much bigger clone sits one base away, suggesting this may be a read error. The V call is TRBV6-5, the J call TRBJ1-2; D unclear. The germline V gene has CDR1 MNHEY and CDR2 SVGAGI. This CDR3 has 13 amino acids. The CDR3: CVSSYSGIDGYTF. Written as DNA, the CDR3 is TGTGTCAGCAGTTACTCAGGCATTGATGGCTACACCTTC.

The chain combines TRBV20-1 with TRBJ1-2; a weak D match, TRBD1 (6 bases). Trimming left V 7 bases short and J 0 bases short, with 12 bases between. Germline CDR1 and CDR2: DFQATT and SNEGSKA (reference sequence). This CDR3 contains 13 residues. CDR3 protein: CSVTGPTNYGYTF. The CDR3 DNA reads TGCAGTGTGACAGGACCTACTAACTATGGCTACACCTTC.

The chain recombines TRBV4-2 with TRBJ2-7; TRBD1 aligns across 7 bases. CDR1 and CDR2 from the germline V gene are LGHNA and YNFKEQ. Germline trimming cut 0 bases from V and 3 bases from J; bases unmatched to any gene: 8. The CDR3 length is 16 residues. CDR3 loop: CASSQDLATGLYEQYF. The CDR3 DNA reads TGTGCCAGCAGCCAAGATCTGGCGACAGGGCTCTACGAGCAGTACTTC.

This clonotype was seen ten or more times. The rearrangement joins TRBV7-2 to TRBJ2-1; D is perhaps TRBD2 (5 bases). CDR3 length: 12 residues. Germline CDR1 reads SGHTA; CDR2 reads FQGNSA. Trimming removed 5 bases from V and 7 bases from J, with 9 bases in between. CDR3 in amino acids: CASSPTNNEQFF. In DNA form, the CDR3 reads TGTGCCAGCAGCCCGACTAATAATGAGCAGTTCTTC.

This clonotype has a count of ten or more. J is TRBJ2-3 and V is TRBV11-2, with D tentatively TRBD1 (7 bases). From germline, CDR1 is SGHAT and CDR2 FQNNGV. This CDR3 has 21 residues. Trimming removed 5 bases at V and 0 bases at J, with 30 bases between. CDR3: CASSPRQTGLGDLKSTDTQYF. CDR3 coding DNA: TGTGCCAGCAGCCCACGACAGACAGGGTTAGGGGACTTAAAGAGCACAGATACGCAGTATTTT.

The chain is built from TRBV12-3 or TRBV12-4 and TRBJ2-4; 7 bases line up with TRBD1. The CDR3 contains 14 residues. V dropped 6 bases and J dropped 8; count of bases not matched to a gene: 10. CDR3 nucleotides: TGTGCCAGCAGGAGACAGGGCTGGATGGACATTCAGTACTTC. This codes for CASRRQGWMDIQYF.

This clonotype was counted ten times or more. The rearrangement links TRBV4-3 to TRBJ2-1; 8 nucleotides agree with TRBD2. CDR1 and CDR2 from the germline V gene are LGHNA and YSLEER. V was clipped by 0 bases and J by 10 bases; unmatched bases: 11. The CDR3 is 16 residues long. The CDR3 loop is CASSQESGTRSMEQFF. The CDR3 bases are TGCGCCAGCAGCCAAGAATCCGGGACTAGGTCGATGGAGCAGTTCTTC.

This clonotype showed up just a few times. The chain recombines TRBV29-1 with TRBJ2-1; a weak D match, TRBD2 (7 bases). This CDR3 is 13 amino acids long. V lost 4 bases and J 8 bases, leaving 15 bases between the germline ends. In germline, CDR1 is SQVTM, CDR2 ANQGSEA. CDR3 sequence reads: CSVGGGPWYEQFF. In DNA form, the CDR3 reads TGCAGCGTTGGGGGGGGCCCCTGGTATGAGCAGTTCTTC.

The CDR3 DNA is TGCAGTGCTAGAAACTCACTTCAAGAGACCCAGTACTTC. It encodes CSARNSLQETQYF. The V and J genes are TRBV20-1 and TRBJ2-5; D remains unclear. Germline V gene sequence: CDR1 DFQATT, CDR2 SNEGSKA (reference sequence). The CDR3 extends over 13 amino acids. V lost 2 bases, J lost 2 bases, and 9 bases lay in between.

The chain joins TRBV4-2 to TRBJ2-7, with 7 positions matching TRBD2. The CDR3 covers 14 residues. CDR1 is LGHNA, CDR2 YNFKEQ, per germline. With V trimmed by 3 bases and J by 6 bases, 8 bases remained unmatched. The CDR3 coding sequence is TGTGCCAGCAGCCAGGGGGGGAGGGCCCCCGAGCAGTACTTC. Its protein product is CASSQGGRAPEQYF.

This clonotype was counted between two and nine times. CDR3 amino acids: CASSVVEVGTDTQYF. CDR3 nucleotides: TGTGCCAGCAGCGTAGTTGAGGTTGGCACAGATACGCAGTATTTT. V usage is TRBV9 and J usage is TRBJ2-3; D gene ambiguous. The V end was cut by 0 bases, the J end by 1 base, with 9 bases between. The CDR3 covers 15 residues. Germline V CDR1 and CDR2: SGDLS, YYNGEE.

The chain carries TRBV29-1 and TRBJ2-1; TRBD2 agrees at 7 bases. The ends lost 6 bases at V and 9 bases at J; junction bases unmatched: 14. This CDR3 contains 14 residues. Per the germline V gene, CDR1 is SQVTM and CDR2 is ANQGSEA. CDR3: CSVALRGGEGEQFF. CDR3 in DNA: TGCAGCGTGGCTTTAAGGGGTGGGGAGGGTGAGCAGTTCTTC.

This clonotype was recorded a few times. DNA of the CDR3: TGTGCCAGCAAACCGGGAGCGAGAAACACCGGGGAGCTGTTTTTT. Translating gives CASKPGARNTGELFF. The rearrangement joins TRBV12-3 or TRBV12-4 to TRBJ2-2; TRBD2 might be the D (6 bases). There are 15 residues in the CDR3. Trimming removed 7 bases at V and 2 bases at J, with 14 bases between.